The source of this T cell receptor beta chain is a study of cytomegalovirus exposure and HLA in healthy donors. On this clone: Its antigen is unidentified.

V gave up 5 bases and J gave up 3 bases, with 8 bases separating them. Per germline, CDR1 MNHNY and CDR2 SVGAGI (reference sequence). The CDR3 runs to 12 residues. Both 60 Vbeta primers and 13 Jbeta primers went into the PCR. Assay used: immunoSEQ multiplex PCR; TCRdb lists only in-frame clones, some missing. The sample lists 150,000 to 200,000 clones; approximately 67% were seen once. Notes on the study in general: A prior analysis recorded that most TCR beta V segments were productive about 90% or about 30% of the time.

The sequenced sample consisted of PBMCs. The sequence was obtained from a young woman in good health and CMV-seropositive. The rearrangement joins TRBV6-6 to TRBJ2-7; D unresolved. CDR3 nucleotide sequence: TGTGCCAGCAGTGACGCAGGCTACGAGCAGTACTTC. This translates into CASSDAGYEQYF.